This record concerns one TCR beta chain sequence. The same CDR3 is also encoded by other DNA sequences in this sample. Sequencing used immunoSEQ multiplex PCR; TCRdb keeps in-frame clones, though not all of them. The sample lists 2,500,000 or so clones; roughly 93% were seen once. CDR1 SGHTA and CDR2 FQGTGA come from the germline V gene. This CDR3 comprises 15 residues. V lost 5 bases, J lost 6 bases, and 6 bases stayed unmatched. This sample was included in a study of shared clonotypes between healthy human individuals. Across the whole study: CD8 memory received one plate per donor, CD8 naive two, CD4 memory three and CD4 naive three.

This TCR was sampled from a man younger than 35 in good health. Some clones in this sample may be carry-over from other donors' samples. This chain connects TRBV7-3 to TRBJ2-3; 12 bases align to TRBD2. Material: naive CD4+ T cells from PBMCs. Subset in this sample: CD45RA+ positively selected. DNA of the CDR3: TGTGCCAGCAGCCCTAGCGGGAGGGCGACGGATACGCAGTATTTT. It translates to CASSPSGRATDTQYF.